The rows below give T cell receptor beta chains drawn from one sample of a study of human thymus T cells. This table comes from immunoSEQ multiplex PCR, and its TCRdb copy is limited to in-frame clones, with some not included. The sample has about 78,000 clones, around 96% seen once. The sample taken for sequencing was thymus tissue. Source of these receptors: a boy under two years old with a congenital heart defect but otherwise immunologically healthy. The CDR3 runs from the conserved cysteine through the conserved F or W. The D gene is left open where the match is weak.

length	D	V	J	CDR3
15	TRBD2	TRBV19	TRBJ2-3	CASSPGTSGRFSQYF
16	NA	TRBV5-1	TRBJ1-2	CASSSGRILKEYGYTF
15	NA	TRBV10-1	TRBJ1-5	CASSEPLQGNQPQHF
15	NA	TRBV6-5	TRBJ1-4	CASSYDRIKGEKLFF
17	NA	TRBV19	TRBJ1-5	CASSIARGPYSNQPQHF
17	NA	TRBV4-1	TRBJ2-2	CASSPTRKGTNTGELFF
16	TRBD2	TRBV11-2	TRBJ2-1	CASSLGAGGQPNEQFF
17	NA	TRBV4-3	TRBJ1-2	CASSQDHLSLQREGYTF
18	TRBD1	TRBV18	TRBJ2-1	CASSLDRELVGSYNEQFF
18	NA	TRBV28	TRBJ1-5	CASSFDHGFESPNQPQHF
14	NA	TRBV25-1	TRBJ1-5	CASRGGEGNQPQHF
16	TRBD2	TRBV4-2	TRBJ2-3	CASRLAGGPTADTQYF
16	NA	TRBV10-1	TRBJ1-2	CASSAGSLPANYGYTF
13	NA	TRBV6-5	TRBJ1-2	CASSPFSGYGYTF
20	TRBD2	TRBV14	TRBJ2-2	CASSQVPPPSGGAPTGELFF
15	NA	TRBV6-5	TRBJ1-6	CASSPETRQNSPLHF
17	TRBD2	TRBV10-3	TRBJ2-3	CAISASGSRRSTDTQYF
15	TRBD1	TRBV11-2	TRBJ2-4	CASSFGSGTEEVQYF
15	TRBD1	TRBV25-1	TRBJ2-5	CASSEPGQGEETQYF
15	NA	TRBV28	TRBJ1-5	CAGSEQGIGNQPQHF
8	NA	TRBV20-1	TRBJ2-1	CSAASRFF
13	NA	TRBV28	TRBJ1-4	CASSRAQGEKLFF
15	NA	TRBV5-4	TRBJ2-5	CASSLGGRLGETQYF
14	NA	TRBV28	TRBJ1-4	CASSSVRGNEKLFF
15	TRBD1	TRBV2	TRBJ2-2	CASSVQGVNTGELFF
14	NA	TRBV10-3	TRBJ1-2	CAIRGHIHPGGYTF
16	NA	TRBV5-4	TRBJ2-7	CASSPRVAGRSYEQYF
13	NA	TRBV6-1	TRBJ1-6	CASSGLRNSPLHF
15	TRBD2	TRBV2	TRBJ2-1	CASRVAGVFYNEQFF
17	NA	TRBV5-6	TRBJ2-1	CASRLKVPLRSYNEQFF
15	TRBD1	TRBV28	TRBJ1-5	CASLPGQLRNQPQHF
15	NA	TRBV6-4	TRBJ2-3	CASSEGSCETDTQYF
15	NA	TRBV5-8	TRBJ1-2	CASSPGGQSNYGYTF
18	NA	TRBV11-3	TRBJ2-7	CASSFSESRHQGPYEQYF
15	NA	TRBV29-1	TRBJ2-1	CSTRGGKRNNNEQFF
19	NA	TRBV10-3	TRBJ1-2	CAISESWQPLLLPNYGYTF
16	NA	TRBV11-2	TRBJ2-7	CASSPGPASHSYEQYF
15	TRBD1	TRBV5-1	TRBJ1-1	CASSSYRGVDTEAFF
19	TRBD1	TRBV19	TRBJ2-5	CASSIRGTGSVAFGETQYF
16	TRBD2	TRBV27	TRBJ2-1	CASSRKRETGIDEQFF
17	TRBD1	TRBV9	TRBJ1-6	CASSVESTGGDNSPLHF
14	TRBD1	TRBV6-1	TRBJ2-7	CASSGRDRVYEQYF
16	NA	TRBV4-3	TRBJ2-2	CASSQDLGQTLGELFF
14	NA	TRBV14	TRBJ2-1	CASSQDPPRNEQFF
14	NA	TRBV27	TRBJ2-7	CASSLWYRPYEQYF
15	NA	TRBV27	TRBJ2-7	CASSSGPGSSYEQYF
14	NA	TRBV5-1	TRBJ1-4	CASSRGTTNEKLFF
15	NA	TRBV5-6	TRBJ1-1	CASSLGDWPRGEAFF
19	NA	TRBV5-1	TRBJ2-2	CASSLVPTPPERDTGELFF
16	TRBD1	TRBV19	TRBJ2-2	CASSIRQGAVSGELFF
11	NA	TRBV11-2	TRBJ1-1	CASSLSSEAFF
14	NA	TRBV11-2	TRBJ1-1	CASSLEGLLTEAFF
13	NA	TRBV7-9	TRBJ2-7	CASSRRQSYEQYF
14	NA	TRBV19	TRBJ2-1	CASSFLAKVNEQFF
17	NA	TRBV28	TRBJ2-2	CASRTRRTRLYTGELFF
14	NA	TRBV10-3	TRBJ2-5	CAISEEGLKETQYF
17	TRBD2	TRBV18	TRBJ2-5	CASSPFGGAVERETQYF
14	NA	TRBV5-1	TRBJ2-1	CASSLGNSFGWQFF
22	TRBD1	TRBV10-1	TRBJ1-6	CASSEPHVRLHRDRELNSPLHF